The rows below give T cell receptor beta chains drawn from one sample of a study. From the 5' RACE reads, TCRdb called clonotypes with MiXCR, one entry per CDR3 protein. Here the sample spans thousands of distinct CDR3 sequences, roughly half being singletons. Sequenced sample: naive CD4+ T cells sorted from a lymph node. The receptors originated from a female donor with breast cancer. Each CDR3 is given with its conserved first and last residue. Each record gives: J gene, V gene, CDR3 protein.

TRBJ1-4 TRBV15 CATSGRTGEEKLFF
TRBJ1-2 TRBV3-1 CASSRQANYGYTF
TRBJ2-7 TRBV5-1 CASSLDGRFGEQYF
TRBJ1-2 TRBV7-2 CASSFLGRANYGYTF
TRBJ1-2 TRBV12-3/TRBV12-4 CASSPTGQRGSYTF
TRBJ2-5 TRBV5-1 CASGYPETQYF
TRBJ1-5 TRBV29-1 CSVLDGPNQPQHF
TRBJ2-1 TRBV5-6 CASSLAMDQLDNEQFF
TRBJ2-1 TRBV11-3 CASSLVAGGVDEQFF
TRBJ1-5 TRBV10-3 CAISELDSNQPQHF
TRBJ2-7 TRBV14 CASSQDGRELEEQYF
TRBJ2-2 TRBV12-3/TRBV12-4 CASSFTGELFF
TRBJ2-7 TRBV5-1 CASSLTSGSGEQYF
TRBJ2-2 TRBV15 CATSRDSLPSNTGELFF
TRBJ1-2 TRBV12-3/TRBV12-4 CASSPLLDSRGYTF
TRBJ2-1 TRBV5-1 CASSLTGPNEQFF
TRBJ2-5 TRBV5-1 CASRDWGNQETQYF
TRBJ1-4 TRBV20-1 CSARDPGSFNEKLFF
TRBJ2-1 TRBV20-1 CSARDYSEQFF
TRBJ1-2 TRBV24-1 CATSDLYRGGYTF
TRBJ1-2 TRBV6-1 CASSYSDRGYGYTF
TRBJ2-1 TRBV20-1 CSASSTKDRGIYEQFF
TRBJ2-2 TRBV12-3/TRBV12-4 CASTILAGGNTGELFF
TRBJ2-7 TRBV20-1 CSARLNYEQYF
TRBJ1-2 TRBV5-6 CASSLSVSVEGENGYTF
TRBJ2-5 TRBV11-2 CASSLARGAYNKETQYF
TRBJ2-2 TRBV12-3/TRBV12-4 CASSLRVSNTGELFF
TRBJ1-2 TRBV20-1 CSAREQINYGYTF
TRBJ1-2 TRBV6-6 CASSYNGDGYTF
TRBJ1-1 TRBV12-3/TRBV12-4 CASSYRDQGKAFF
TRBJ2-2 TRBV20-1 CSASLAGDNTGELFF
TRBJ1-1 TRBV20-1 CSALQGYEDTEAFF
TRBJ1-5 TRBV10-3 CAISDNNQPQHF
TRBJ2-5 TRBV5-1 CASTGTSGRETQYF
TRBJ2-7 TRBV5-1 CASSLDPVTYEQYF
TRBJ2-7 TRBV5-5 CASSSDAPPYEQYF
TRBJ2-7 TRBV12-3/TRBV12-4 CASSLGTGGTYEQYF
TRBJ1-4 TRBV7-9 CASSPDSQSEKLFF
TRBJ1-3 TRBV2 CASRVSGAGNTIYF
TRBJ2-1 TRBV10-3 CAISESGTYNEQFF
TRBJ2-7 TRBV12-3/TRBV12-4 CASSFRDRMGEQYF
TRBJ2-2 TRBV9 CASSTPGEVELFF
TRBJ1-1 TRBV20-1 CSASPMTANTEAFF
TRBJ2-7 TRBV5-1 CASTAGTSDHEQYF
TRBJ2-3 TRBV20-1 CSANPLAGGADTQYF
TRBJ2-2 TRBV12-3/TRBV12-4 CASSFRRTTGELFF
TRBJ2-3 TRBV12-3/TRBV12-4 CASGGLKQGAGTDTQYF